This record concerns one TCR beta chain sequence. Its antigen is still unknown. This table comes from immunoSEQ multiplex PCR, and its TCRdb copy is limited to in-frame clones, with some not included. The repertoire holds about 52,000 clones, 70% to 90% seen once, with less than 20% in the top ten. Germline CDR1 is SGHNT and CDR2 is YYREEE (reference sequence). The CDR3 length is 15 residues. V shed 4 bases and J 4 bases; nucleotides not matched to a gene: 10. This record comes from a study of T cells in localized non-small cell lung cancer. Study-level points and caveats: Heterogeneity within the tumor remains possible, as just one region underwent sequencing. There was an association of higher blood T cell density with longer overall survival. Uninvolved adjacent lung showed peak T cell clonality, exceeding tumor. Out of the top 100 tumor clones, a median roughly 50 were seen in adjacent lung.

Sequenced here: PBMCs, sampled before any cancer treatment. This TCR derives from a female donor with stage II lung adenocarcinoma. The rearrangement uses TRBV5-4 and TRBJ2-7, with 8 bases that match TRBD2. Here the CDR3 DNA reads TGTGCCAGCAGCCGACGGGAGGGGGATCCTTACGAGCAGTACTTC. Translating it yields CASSRREGDPYEQYF.